This TCR beta chain was sequenced during a study of T cells after yellow fever vaccination. TCRdb re-analysed the 5' RACE reads in MiXCR, keeping a single row per CDR3 protein. The sample gives about 300,000 distinct CDR3 sequences, approximately 3.9% of which show up once; approximately 24% is in the top ten. The CDR3 sequence is 16 residues long. Germline V lookup: CDR1 SGHRS, CDR2 YFSETQ. With 0 bases clipped from V and 6 bases from J, the junction kept 8 bases outside the gene matches. On this clonotype itself: Antigen unknown.

Study outcomes and limitations: Reappearance after the booster was seen for most primary-vaccination clones, at roughly 96% CD4 and about 90% CD8. By day 5 rather than day 15, the secondary response had peaked, though it was weaker.

This TCR derives from a man aged 18-30 years who received the YFV17D yellow fever vaccine. This specimen was PBMCs, taken 5 days after the yellow fever booster vaccination. The chain combines TRBV5-1 with TRBJ2-1, with TRBD2 matching 8 bases. The DNA for the CDR3 is TGCGCCAGCAGCTTGGGGACGGGGGGGCTTTTCAATGAGCAGTTCTTC. Amino acids: CASSLGTGGLFNEQFF.